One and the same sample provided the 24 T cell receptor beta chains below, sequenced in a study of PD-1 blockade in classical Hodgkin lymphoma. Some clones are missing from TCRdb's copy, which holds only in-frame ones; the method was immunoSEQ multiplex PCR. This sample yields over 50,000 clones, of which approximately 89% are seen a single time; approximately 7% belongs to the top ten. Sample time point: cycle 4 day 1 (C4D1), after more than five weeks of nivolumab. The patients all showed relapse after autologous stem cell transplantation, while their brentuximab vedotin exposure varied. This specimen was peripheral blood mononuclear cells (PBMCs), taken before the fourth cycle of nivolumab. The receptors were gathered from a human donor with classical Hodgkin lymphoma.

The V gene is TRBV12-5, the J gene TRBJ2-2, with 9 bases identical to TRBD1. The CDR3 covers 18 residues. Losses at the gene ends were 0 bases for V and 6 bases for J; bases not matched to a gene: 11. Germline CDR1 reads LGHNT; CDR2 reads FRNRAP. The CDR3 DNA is TGTGCTAGTGGTTTGGTATCGGGGACAGGGCAAGGGGCCGGGGAGCTGTTTTTT. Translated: CASGLVSGTGQGAGELFF.

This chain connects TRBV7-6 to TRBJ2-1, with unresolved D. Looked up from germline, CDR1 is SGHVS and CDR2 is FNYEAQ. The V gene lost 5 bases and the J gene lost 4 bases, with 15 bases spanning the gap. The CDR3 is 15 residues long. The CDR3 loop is CASSVDLSVYNEQFF. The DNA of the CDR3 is TGTGCCAGCAGCGTCGACCTCAGCGTTTACAATGAGCAGTTCTTC.

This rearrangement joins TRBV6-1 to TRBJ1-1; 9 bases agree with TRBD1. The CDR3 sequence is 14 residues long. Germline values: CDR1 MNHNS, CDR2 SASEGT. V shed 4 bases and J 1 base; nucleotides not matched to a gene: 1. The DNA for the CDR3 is TGTGCCAGCAGTGGGACAGGGGCGAACACTGAAGCTTTCTTT. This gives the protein CASSGTGANTEAFF.

The chain's CDR3 is CASSTGQNTIYEQYF. The CDR3 DNA is TGTGCCAGCAGCACCGGACAGAACACCATCTACGAGCAGTACTTC. The rearrangement uses TRBV7-9 and TRBJ2-7, with a possible D match to TRBD1 (6 bases). This CDR3 region has 15 residues. Between the trimmed V and J ends, which lost 5 bases and 3 bases, there was a span of 17 bases. Germline-derived CDR1 and CDR2 are SEHNR and FQNEAQ (reference sequence).

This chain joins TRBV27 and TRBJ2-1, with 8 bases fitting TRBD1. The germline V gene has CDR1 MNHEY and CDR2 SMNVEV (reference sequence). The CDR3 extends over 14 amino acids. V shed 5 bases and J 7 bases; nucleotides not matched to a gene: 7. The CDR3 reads CASSVRDRWNEQFF. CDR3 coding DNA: TGTGCCAGCAGTGTACGGGACAGGTGGAATGAGCAGTTCTTC.

The DNA for the CDR3 is TGTGCCAGCAGCTTAGTCCCGGGTAATGAGCAGTTCTTC. It translates to CASSLVPGNEQFF. V is TRBV7-6 and J is TRBJ2-1; no clear D. Germline CDR1 reads SGHVS; CDR2 reads FNYEAQ. With 1 base removed from V and 7 bases from J, the gap between germline ends came to 8 bases. The CDR3 has 13 residues.

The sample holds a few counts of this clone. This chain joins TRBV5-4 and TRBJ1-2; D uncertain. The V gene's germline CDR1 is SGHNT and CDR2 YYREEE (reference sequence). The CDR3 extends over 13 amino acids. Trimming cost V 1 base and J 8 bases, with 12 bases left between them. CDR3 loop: CASSLISDVGYTF. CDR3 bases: TGTGCCAGCAGCTTGATATCGGACGTAGGCTACACCTTC. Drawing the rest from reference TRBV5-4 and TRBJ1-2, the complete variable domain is ETGVTQSPTHLIKTRGQQVTLRCSSQSGHNTVSWYQQALGQGPQFIFQYYREEENGRGNFPPRFSGLQFPNYSSELNVNALELDDSALYLCASSLISDVGYTFGSGTRLTVV.

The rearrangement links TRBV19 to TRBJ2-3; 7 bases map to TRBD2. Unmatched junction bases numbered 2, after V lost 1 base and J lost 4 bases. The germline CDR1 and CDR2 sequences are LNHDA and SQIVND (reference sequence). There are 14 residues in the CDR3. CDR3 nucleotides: TGTGCCAGTAGTATAGTGGGGGGGGCAGATACGCAGTATTTT. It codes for CASSIVGGADTQYF.

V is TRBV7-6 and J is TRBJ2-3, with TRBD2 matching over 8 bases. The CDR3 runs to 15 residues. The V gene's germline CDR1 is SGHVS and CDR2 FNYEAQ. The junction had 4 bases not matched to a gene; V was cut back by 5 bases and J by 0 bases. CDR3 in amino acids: CASSHGGASTDTQYF. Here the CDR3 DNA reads TGTGCCAGCAGCCACGGGGGGGCCAGCACAGATACGCAGTATTTT.

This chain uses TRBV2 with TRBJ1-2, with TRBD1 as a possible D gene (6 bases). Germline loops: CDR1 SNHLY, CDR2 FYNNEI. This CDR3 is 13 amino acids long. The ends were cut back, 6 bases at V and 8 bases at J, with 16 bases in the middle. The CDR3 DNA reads TGTGCCAGCAGCGTGACAGGCAGGGAGGGCTACACCTTC. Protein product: CASSVTGREGYTF.

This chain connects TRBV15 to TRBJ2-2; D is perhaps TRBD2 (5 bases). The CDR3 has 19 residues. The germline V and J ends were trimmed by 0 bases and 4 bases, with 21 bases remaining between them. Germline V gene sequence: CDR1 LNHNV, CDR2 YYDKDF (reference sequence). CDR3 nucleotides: TGTGCCACCAGCAGAGATATTTCGGCAGGCGCTGCGGGCACCGGGGAGCTGTTTTTT. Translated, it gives CATSRDISAGAAGTGELFF.

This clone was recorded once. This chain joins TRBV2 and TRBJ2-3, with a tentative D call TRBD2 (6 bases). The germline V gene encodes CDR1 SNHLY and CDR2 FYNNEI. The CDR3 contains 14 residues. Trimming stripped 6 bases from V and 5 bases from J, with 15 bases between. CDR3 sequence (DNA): TGTGCCAGCAGAAGGAGGGAGTGGGGAGATACGCAGTATTTT. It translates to CASRRREWGDTQYF.

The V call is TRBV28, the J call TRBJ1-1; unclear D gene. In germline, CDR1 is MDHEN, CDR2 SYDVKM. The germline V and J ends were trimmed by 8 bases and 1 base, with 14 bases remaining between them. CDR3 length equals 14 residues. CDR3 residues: CASESHDRNTEAFF. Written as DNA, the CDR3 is TGTGCCAGCGAGTCCCATGATCGGAACACTGAAGCTTTCTTT. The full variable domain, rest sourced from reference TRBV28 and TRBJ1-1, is DVKVTQSSRYLVKRTGEKVFLECVQDMDHENMFWYRQDPGLGLRLIYFSYDVKMKEKGDIPEGYSVSREKKERFSLILESASTNQTSMYLCASESHDRNTEAFFGQGTRLTVV.

The CDR3 coding sequence is TGTGCCAGCAGCCCCCGGACAGGCAATAACTATGGCTACACCTTC. It encodes CASSPRTGNNYGYTF. This chain joins TRBV9 and TRBJ1-2; 7 nucleotides agree with TRBD1. This CDR3 has 15 amino acids. V gave up 4 bases and J gave up 1 base; unmatched junction bases: 7. Germline CDR1 is SGDLS and CDR2 is YYNGEE.

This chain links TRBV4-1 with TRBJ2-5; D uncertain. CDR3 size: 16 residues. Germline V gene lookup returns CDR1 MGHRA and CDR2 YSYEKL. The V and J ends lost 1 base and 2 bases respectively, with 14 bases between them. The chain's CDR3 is CASSQGYGVSQETQYF. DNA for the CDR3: TGCGCCAGCAGCCAAGGATATGGGGTTTCTCAAGAGACCCAGTACTTC.

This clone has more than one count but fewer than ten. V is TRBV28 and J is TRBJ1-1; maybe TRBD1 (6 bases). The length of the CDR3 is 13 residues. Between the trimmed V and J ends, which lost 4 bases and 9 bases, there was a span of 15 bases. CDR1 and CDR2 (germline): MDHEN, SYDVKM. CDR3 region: CASSWIQGRQAFF. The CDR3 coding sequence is TGTGCCAGCAGTTGGATCCAGGGGAGGCAAGCTTTCTTT.

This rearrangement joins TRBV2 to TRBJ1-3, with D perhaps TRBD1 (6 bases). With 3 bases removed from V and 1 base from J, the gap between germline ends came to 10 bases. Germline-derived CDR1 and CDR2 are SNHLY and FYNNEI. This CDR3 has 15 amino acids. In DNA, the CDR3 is TGTGCCAGCAGTGACCGGGACATTTCTGGAAACACCATATATTTT. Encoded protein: CASSDRDISGNTIYF.

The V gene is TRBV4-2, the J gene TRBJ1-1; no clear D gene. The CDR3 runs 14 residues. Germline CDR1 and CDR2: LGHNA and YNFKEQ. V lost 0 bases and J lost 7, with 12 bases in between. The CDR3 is CASSQDKFEGEAFF. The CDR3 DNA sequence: TGTGCCAGCAGCCAAGATAAGTTCGAGGGTGAAGCTTTCTTT.

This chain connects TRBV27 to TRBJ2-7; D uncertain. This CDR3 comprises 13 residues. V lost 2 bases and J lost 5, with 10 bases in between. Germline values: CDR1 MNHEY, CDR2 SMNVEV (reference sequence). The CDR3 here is CASSLRPLDEQYF. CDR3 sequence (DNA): TGTGCCAGCAGTTTAAGACCGCTCGACGAGCAGTACTTC.

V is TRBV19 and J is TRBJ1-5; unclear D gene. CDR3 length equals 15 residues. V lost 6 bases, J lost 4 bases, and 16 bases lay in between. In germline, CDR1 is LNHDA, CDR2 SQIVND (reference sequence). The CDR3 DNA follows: TGTGCCAGTAGGCACCGAAGGGCCCTTAATCAGCCCCAGCATTTT. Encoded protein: CASRHRRALNQPQHF.

The CDR3 reads CASSLGQNTGELFF. As DNA, the CDR3 is TGTGCCAGCTCACTCGGACAAAACACCGGGGAGCTGTTTTTT. V gene TRBV18 combines with J gene TRBJ2-2, with a weak D call TRBD1 (5 bases). The CDR3 loop spans 14 amino acids. The germline V and J ends were trimmed by 4 bases and 2 bases, with 8 bases remaining between them. Germline V gives CDR1 KGHSH, CDR2 LQKENI.

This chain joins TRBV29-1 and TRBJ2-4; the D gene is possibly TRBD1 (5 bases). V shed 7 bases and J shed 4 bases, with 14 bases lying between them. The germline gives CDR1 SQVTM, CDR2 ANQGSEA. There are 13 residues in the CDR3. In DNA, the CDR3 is TGCAGCGCCCTGACAGAAACAAAAAACATTCAGTACTTC. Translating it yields CSALTETKNIQYF. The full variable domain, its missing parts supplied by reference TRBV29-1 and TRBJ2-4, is SAVISQKPSRDICQRGTSLTIQCQVDSQVTMMFWYRQQPGQSLTLIATANQGSEATYESGFVIDKFPISRPNLTFSTLTVSNMSPEDSSIYLCSALTETKNIQYFGAGTRLSVL.

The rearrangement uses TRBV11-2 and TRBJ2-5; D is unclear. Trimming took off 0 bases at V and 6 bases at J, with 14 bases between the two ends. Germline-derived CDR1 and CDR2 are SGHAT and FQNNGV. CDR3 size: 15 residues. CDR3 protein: CASSLERGLEQTQYF. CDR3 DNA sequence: TGTGCCAGCAGCTTAGAGCGTGGATTAGAGCAGACCCAGTACTTC.

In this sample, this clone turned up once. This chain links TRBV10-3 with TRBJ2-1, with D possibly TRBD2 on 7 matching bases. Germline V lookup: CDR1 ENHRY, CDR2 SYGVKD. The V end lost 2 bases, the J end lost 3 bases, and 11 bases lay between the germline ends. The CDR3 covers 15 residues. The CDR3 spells CAISEPGGNYNEQFF. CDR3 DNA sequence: TGTGCCATCAGTGAGCCGGGGGGCAACTACAATGAGCAGTTCTTC.